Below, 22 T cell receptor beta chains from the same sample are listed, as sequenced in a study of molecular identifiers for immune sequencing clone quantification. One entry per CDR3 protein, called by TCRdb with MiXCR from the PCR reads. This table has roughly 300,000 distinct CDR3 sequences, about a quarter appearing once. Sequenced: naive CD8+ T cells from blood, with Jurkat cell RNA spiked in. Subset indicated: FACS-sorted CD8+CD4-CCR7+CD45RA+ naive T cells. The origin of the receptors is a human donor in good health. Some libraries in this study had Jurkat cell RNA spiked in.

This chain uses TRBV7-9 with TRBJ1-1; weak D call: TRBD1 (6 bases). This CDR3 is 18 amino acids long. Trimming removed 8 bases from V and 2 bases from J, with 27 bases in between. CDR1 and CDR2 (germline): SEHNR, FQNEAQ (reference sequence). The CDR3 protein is CASGGDTIEDRKNTEAFF. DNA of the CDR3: TGTGCCAGCGGAGGCGACACTATCGAGGACAGAAAAAACACTGAAGCTTTCTTT.

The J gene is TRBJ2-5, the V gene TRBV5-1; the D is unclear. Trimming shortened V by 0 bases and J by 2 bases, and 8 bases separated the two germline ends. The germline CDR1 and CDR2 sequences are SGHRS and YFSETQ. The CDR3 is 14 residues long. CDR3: CASSLAQLQETQYF. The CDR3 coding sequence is TGCGCCAGCAGCTTGGCCCAGTTGCAAGAGACCCAGTACTTC.

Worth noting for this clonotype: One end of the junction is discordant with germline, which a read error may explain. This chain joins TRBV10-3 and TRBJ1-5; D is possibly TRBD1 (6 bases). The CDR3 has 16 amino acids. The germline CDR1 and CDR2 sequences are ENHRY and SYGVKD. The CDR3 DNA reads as TGTGCCATCTGTGAGGGCCCGGGACATTTAAATCAGCCCCAGCATTTT. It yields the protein CAICEGPGHLNQPQHF.

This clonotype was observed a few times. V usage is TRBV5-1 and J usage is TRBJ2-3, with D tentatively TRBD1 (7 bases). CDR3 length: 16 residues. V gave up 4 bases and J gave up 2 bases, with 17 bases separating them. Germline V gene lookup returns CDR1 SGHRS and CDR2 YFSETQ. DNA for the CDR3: TGCGCCAGCAGCCCGGGGGACAGCCTTCACACAGATACGCAGTATTTT. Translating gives CASSPGDSLHTDTQYF.

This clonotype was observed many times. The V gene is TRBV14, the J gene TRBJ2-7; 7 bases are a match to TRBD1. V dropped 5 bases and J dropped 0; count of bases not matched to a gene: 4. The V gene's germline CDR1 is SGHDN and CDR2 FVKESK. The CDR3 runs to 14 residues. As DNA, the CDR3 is TGTGCCAGCAGCATGACAGGGAACTCCTACGAGCAGTACTTC. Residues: CASSMTGNSYEQYF. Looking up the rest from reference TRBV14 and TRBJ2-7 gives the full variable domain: EAGVTQFPSHSVIEKGQTVTLRCDPISGHDNLYWYRRVMGKEIKFLLHFVKESKQDESGMPNNRFLAERTGGTYSTLKVQPAELEDSGVYFCASSMTGNSYEQYFGPGTRLTVT.

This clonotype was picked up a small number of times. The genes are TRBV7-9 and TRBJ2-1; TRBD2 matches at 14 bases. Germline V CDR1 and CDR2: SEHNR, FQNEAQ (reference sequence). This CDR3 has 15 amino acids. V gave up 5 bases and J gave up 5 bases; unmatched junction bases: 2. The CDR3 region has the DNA TGTGCCAGCAGCCCGACTAGCGGGGGGGACAATGAGCAGTTCTTC. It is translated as CASSPTSGGDNEQFF.

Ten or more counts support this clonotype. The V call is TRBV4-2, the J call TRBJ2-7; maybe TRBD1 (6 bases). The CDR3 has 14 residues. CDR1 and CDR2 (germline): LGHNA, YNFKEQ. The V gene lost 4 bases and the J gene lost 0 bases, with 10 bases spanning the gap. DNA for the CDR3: TGTGCCAGCAGCCCGGGACACCTCTCCTACGAGCAGTACTTC. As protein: CASSPGHLSYEQYF.

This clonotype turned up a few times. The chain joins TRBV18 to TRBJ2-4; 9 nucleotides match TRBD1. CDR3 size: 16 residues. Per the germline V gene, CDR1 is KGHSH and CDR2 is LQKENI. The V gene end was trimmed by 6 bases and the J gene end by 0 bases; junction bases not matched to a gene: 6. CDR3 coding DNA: TGTGCCAGCTCCCCAACAGGGGGCAAAGCCAAAAACATTCAGTACTTC. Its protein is CASSPTGGKAKNIQYF.

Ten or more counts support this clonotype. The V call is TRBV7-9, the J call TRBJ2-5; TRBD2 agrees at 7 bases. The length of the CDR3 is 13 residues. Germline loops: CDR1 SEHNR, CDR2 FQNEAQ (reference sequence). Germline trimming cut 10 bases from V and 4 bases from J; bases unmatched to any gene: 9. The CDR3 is CAIRLAAAETQYF. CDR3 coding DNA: TGTGCCATCCGACTAGCTGCTGCAGAGACCCAGTACTTC.

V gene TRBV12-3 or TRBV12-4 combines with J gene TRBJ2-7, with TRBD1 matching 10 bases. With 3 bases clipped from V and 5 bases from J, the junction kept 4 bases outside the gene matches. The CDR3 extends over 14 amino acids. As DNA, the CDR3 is TGTGCCAGCAGTTTGGGACAGGGGCTCCACGAGCAGTACTTC. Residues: CASSLGQGLHEQYF.

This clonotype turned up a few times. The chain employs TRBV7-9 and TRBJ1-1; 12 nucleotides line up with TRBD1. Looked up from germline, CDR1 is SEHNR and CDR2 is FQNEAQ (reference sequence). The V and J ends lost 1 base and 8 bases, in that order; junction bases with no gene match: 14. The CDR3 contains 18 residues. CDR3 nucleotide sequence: TGTGCCAGCAGCTTAGTAGCGTTATACGGGACAGGGGGCCGGGAAGCTTTCTTT. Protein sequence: CASSLVALYGTGGREAFF.

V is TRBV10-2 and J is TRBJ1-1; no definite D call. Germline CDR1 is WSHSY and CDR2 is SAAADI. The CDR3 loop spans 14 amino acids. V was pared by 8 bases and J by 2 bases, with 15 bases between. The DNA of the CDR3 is TGCGCCAGCGCGGATCTAGGCCTTAACACTGAAGCTTTCTTT. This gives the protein CASADLGLNTEAFF.

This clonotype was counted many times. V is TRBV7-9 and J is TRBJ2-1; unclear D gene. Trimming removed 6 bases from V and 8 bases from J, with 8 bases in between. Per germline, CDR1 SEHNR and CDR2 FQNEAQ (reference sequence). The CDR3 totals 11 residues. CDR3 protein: CASSPHDEQFF. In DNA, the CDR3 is TGTGCCAGCAGTCCACACGATGAGCAGTTCTTC.

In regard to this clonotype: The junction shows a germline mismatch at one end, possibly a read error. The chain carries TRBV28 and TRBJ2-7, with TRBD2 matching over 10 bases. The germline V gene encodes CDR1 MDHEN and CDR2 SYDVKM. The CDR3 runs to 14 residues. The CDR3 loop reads CASSSSGRVYAPSF. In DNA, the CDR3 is TGTGCCAGCAGTTCTAGCGGGAGAGTTTACGCGCCGTCCTTC.

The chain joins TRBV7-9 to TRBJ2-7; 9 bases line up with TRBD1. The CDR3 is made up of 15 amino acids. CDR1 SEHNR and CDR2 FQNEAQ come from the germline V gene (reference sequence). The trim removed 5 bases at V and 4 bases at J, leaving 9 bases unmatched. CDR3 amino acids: CASSLGVQGAYEQYF. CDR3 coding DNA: TGTGCCAGCAGCCTGGGGGTACAGGGGGCGTACGAGCAGTACTTC.

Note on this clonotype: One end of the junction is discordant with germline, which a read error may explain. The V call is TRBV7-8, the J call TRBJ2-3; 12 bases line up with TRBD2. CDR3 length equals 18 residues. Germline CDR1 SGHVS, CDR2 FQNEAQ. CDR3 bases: TGTGCCAGCAGCTTCCGGACTAGCGGGGAAGCCCGCACCGATACGCAGTATTTT. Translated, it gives CASSFRTSGEARTDTQYF.

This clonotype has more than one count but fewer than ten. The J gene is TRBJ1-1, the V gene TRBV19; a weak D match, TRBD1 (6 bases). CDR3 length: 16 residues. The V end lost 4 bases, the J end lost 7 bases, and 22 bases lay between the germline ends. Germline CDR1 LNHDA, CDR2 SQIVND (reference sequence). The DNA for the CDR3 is TGTGCCAGTAGTAAGAGGCCCGGGACATGGGGAGATGAAGCTTTCTTT. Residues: CASSKRPGTWGDEAFF. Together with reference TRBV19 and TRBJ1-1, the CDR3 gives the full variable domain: DGGITQSPKYLFRKEGQNVTLSCEQNLNHDAMYWYRQDPGQGLRLIYYSQIVNDFQKGDIAEGYSVSREKKESFPLTVTSAQKNPTAFYLCASSKRPGTWGDEAFFGQGTRLTVV.

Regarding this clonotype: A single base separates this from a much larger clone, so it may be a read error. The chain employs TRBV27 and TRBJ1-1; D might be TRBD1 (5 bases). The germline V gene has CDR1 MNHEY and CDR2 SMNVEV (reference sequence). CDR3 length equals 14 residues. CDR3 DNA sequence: TGTGCCACCATGAACCTCCAGGGAGGTACTGGAGCTTTCTTT. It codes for CATMNLQGGTGAFF.

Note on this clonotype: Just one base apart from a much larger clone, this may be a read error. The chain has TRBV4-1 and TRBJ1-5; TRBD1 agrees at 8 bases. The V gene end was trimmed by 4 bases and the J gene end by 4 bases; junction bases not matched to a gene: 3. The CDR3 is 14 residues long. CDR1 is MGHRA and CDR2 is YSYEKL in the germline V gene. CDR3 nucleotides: TGCGCCAGCAGCCGAACAGGGGGAAATCAGCCCCAGCATTTT. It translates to CASSRTGGNQPQHF.

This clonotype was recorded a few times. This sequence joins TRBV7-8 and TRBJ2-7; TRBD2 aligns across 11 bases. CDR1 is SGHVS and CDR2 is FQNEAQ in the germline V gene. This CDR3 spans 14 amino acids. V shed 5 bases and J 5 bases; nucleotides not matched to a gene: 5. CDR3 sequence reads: CASSPTSGGNEQYF. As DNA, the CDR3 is TGTGCCAGCAGCCCAACTAGCGGGGGTAACGAGCAGTACTTC.

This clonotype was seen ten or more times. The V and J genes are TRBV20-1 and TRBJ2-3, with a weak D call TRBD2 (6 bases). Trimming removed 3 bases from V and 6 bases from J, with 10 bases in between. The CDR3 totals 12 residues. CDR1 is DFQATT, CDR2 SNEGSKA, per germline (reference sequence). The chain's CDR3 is CSASGSPDTQYF. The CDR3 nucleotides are TGCAGTGCTAGCGGGAGCCCCGATACGCAGTATTTT.

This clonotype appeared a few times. As DNA, the CDR3 is TGCAGTGCTCGAGGGACTAGCGGAAATTCCTACAATGAGCAGTTCTTC. Translated: CSARGTSGNSYNEQFF. The chain is built from TRBV20-1 and TRBJ2-1; 11 bases fit TRBD2. Losses at the gene ends were 5 bases for V and 1 base for J; bases not matched to a gene: 7. CDR3 length: 16 residues. Germline-derived CDR1 and CDR2 are DFQATT and SNEGSKA (reference sequence).